This TCR beta chain is from a study of graft-versus-host responses after intestinal transplantation. The overall study: Induction using anti-thymocyte globulin, followed by tacrolimus and steroids for two to three years, was given to all recipients. General study results and limits: Peak circulating GvH clone levels were associated with early post-transplant HvG declines.

As regards this clone: Its antigen is not identified.

Trimming took off 4 bases at V and 6 bases at J, with 13 bases between the two ends. This CDR3 is built from 13 residues. The V gene's germline CDR1 is MGHRA and CDR2 YSYEKL. TCRdb's table, derived via immunoSEQ multiplex PCR, lists solely in-frame clones and lacks some. The repertoire holds some 85,000 clones, with around 86% as singletons. The receptor's source is a human donor who was the organ donor for an intestinal transplant. The material was unstimulated CD8+ T cells sorted from spleen or lymph node cells, obtained before transplant. V gene TRBV4-1 combines with J gene TRBJ2-7; D not resolved. The CDR3 protein is CASSPLDSGEQYF. The CDR3 DNA follows: TGCGCCAGCAGCCCCCTCGATTCAGGCGAGCAGTACTTC.